This T cell receptor beta chain stems from a study of glioma-infiltrating T cells after dendritic cell vaccination. Points from the study as a whole: Complete blood and tumor specimen sets were limited to few patients.

The time point here: after dendritic cell vaccination, including at tumor progression/relapse. Fresh-frozen tumor tissue and more than two years of survival data were available for all. Comment on this clone: The antigen is not known.

The immunoSEQ assay amplified TCRB CDR3 from up to 2 ug DNA. The protocol was immunoSEQ multiplex PCR, while the TCRdb copy is restricted to in-frame clones and leaves out a portion. The sample holds tens of thousands of clones; 85% are singletons and the top ten take around 8%. The CDR3 covers 14 residues. Germline CDR1 SGHRS, CDR2 YFSETQ. V was clipped by 5 bases and J by 5 bases; unmatched bases: 9. The material sequenced was blood, taken after dendritic cell vaccination. The receptor was isolated from a human donor with glioblastoma. V usage is TRBV5-1 and J usage is TRBJ2-5; 7 bases are shared with TRBD2. CDR3 coding DNA: TGCGCCAGCAGGGGGCTAGCGGCTGAGGAGACCCAGTACTTC. Translated, it gives CASRGLAAEETQYF.